Here is one T cell receptor (beta chain) with its context. The data originate from a study of cytomegalovirus exposure and HLA in healthy donors. V lost 8 bases and J lost 2, with 16 bases in between. This CDR3 is built from 14 residues. Germline V gene data show CDR1 as SGHRS and CDR2 as YFSETQ. Researchers ran the PCR with 60 Vbeta and 13 Jbeta primers. Using immunoSEQ multiplex PCR, the repertoire was profiled, and TCRdb retains in-frame clones only, with some absent. The sample holds 150,000 to 200,000 clones; 60% to 80% are singletons and the top ten take almost 6.5%. The source is a middle-aged man in good health and CMV-seropositive. The J gene is TRBJ2-5, the V gene TRBV5-1, with a weak D call TRBD2 (6 bases). The specimen was PBMCs. CDR3 amino acids: CASYTGELQETQYF. Here the CDR3 DNA reads TGCGCCAGTTATACGGGGGAGCTTCAAGAGACCCAGTACTTC. The full variable domain, its missing parts supplied by reference TRBV5-1 and TRBJ2-5, is KAGVTQTPRYLIKTRGQQVTLSCSPISGHRSVSWYQQTPGQGLQFLFEYFSETQRNKGNFPGRFSGRQFSNSRSEMNVSTLELGDSALYLCASYTGELQETQYFGPGTRLLVL.